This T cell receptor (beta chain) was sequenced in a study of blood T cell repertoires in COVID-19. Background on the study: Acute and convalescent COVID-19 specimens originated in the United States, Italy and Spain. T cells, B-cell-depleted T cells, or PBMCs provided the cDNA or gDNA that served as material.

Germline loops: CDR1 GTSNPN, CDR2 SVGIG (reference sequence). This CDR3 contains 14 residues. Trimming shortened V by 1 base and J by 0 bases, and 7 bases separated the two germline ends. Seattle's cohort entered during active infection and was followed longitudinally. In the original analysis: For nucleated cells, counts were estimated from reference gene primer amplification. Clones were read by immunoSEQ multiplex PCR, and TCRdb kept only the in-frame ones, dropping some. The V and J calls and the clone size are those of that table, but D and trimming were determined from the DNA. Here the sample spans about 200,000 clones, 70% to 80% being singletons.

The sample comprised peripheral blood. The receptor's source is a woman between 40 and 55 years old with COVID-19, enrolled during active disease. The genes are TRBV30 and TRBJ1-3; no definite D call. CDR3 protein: CAWSEDSSGNTIYF. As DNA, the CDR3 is TGTGCCTGGAGTGAAGATAGCTCTGGAAACACCATATATTTT.